The clone carrying this T cell receptor beta chain was seen more than once but under ten times. Its specificity is not known. The CDR3 loop spans 12 amino acids. The germline CDR1 and CDR2 sequences are SGHAT and FQNNGV. V was trimmed by 0 bases and J by 8 bases, leaving 7 bases between them. Profiling relied on immunoSEQ multiplex PCR, and the TCRdb table lists in-frame clones only, not all of them. The sample includes roughly 59,000 clones, 88% of them seen just once. The sample originates from a study of OX40 agonist ivuxolimab in advanced cancers. Turning to the study itself: Participants, 65% to 85% male, averaged roughly 60 years of age, ranging from 23 to 79. Study-wide findings and caveats: Researchers did not establish what antigens the expanded peripheral T cells target.

This receptor was obtained from an adult with an advanced solid tumor such as melanoma, head and neck, liver or kidney cancer. The sample was CD4+ or CD8+ T cells sorted from blood, taken in a trial of the OX40 agonist ivuxolimab. The J gene is TRBJ1-1, the V gene TRBV11-2; D gene unclear. The chain's CDR3 is CASSLDQREAFF. The CDR3, as DNA: TGTGCCAGCAGCTTAGATCAAAGGGAAGCTTTCTTT.